Below are 20 T cell receptor beta chains sequenced from a single sample in a study of CD8+ T cells in alopecia areata. Treatment in this sample: oral pan-JAK inhibitor, 5-10 mg twice daily. Reverse transcription of extracted RNA yielded cDNA, which provided the sequencing template. Repertoires were generated with immunoSEQ multiplex PCR, while TCRdb's copy carries only in-frame clones and drops some. The table lists approximately 210,000 clones, 50% to 60% of them singletons. The material was CD4+ T cells sorted from blood, obtained at week 4, from a patient treated with tofacitinib. The receptor source for this set is a human donor with alopecia areata.

There are a few counts of this clone. This sequence joins TRBV5-1 and TRBJ2-4, with 7 bases identical to TRBD1. Per the germline V gene, CDR1 is SGHRS and CDR2 is YFSETQ. This CDR3 spans 14 amino acids. After removal of 4 bases from V and 8 bases from J, the junction contained 9 bases not matched to a gene. CDR3 nucleotide sequence: TGCGCCAGCAGCGATACAGGGGTTGGAGACATTCAGTACTTC. This encodes CASSDTGVGDIQYF.

The CDR3 coding sequence is TGTGCCCGCCGCGACGAGCAGTACTTC. This translates into CARRDEQYF. This chain connects TRBV28 to TRBJ2-7; no firm D call. Between the trimmed V and J ends, which lost 11 bases and 5 bases, there was a span of 7 bases. There are 9 residues in the CDR3. Germline V CDR1 and CDR2: MDHEN, SYDVKM.

V gene TRBV15 combines with J gene TRBJ2-7, with 7 bases fitting TRBD2. The CDR3 runs 16 residues. The junction had 11 bases not matched to a gene; V was cut back by 0 bases and J by 6 bases. Germline-derived CDR1 and CDR2 are LNHNV and YYDKDF (reference sequence). This chain's CDR3 is CATSRDLASGPLEQYF. The CDR3 nucleotides read TGTGCCACCAGCAGAGATCTAGCTAGCGGTCCCCTCGAGCAGTACTTC.

The rearrangement joins TRBV29-1 to TRBJ2-5; the D call may be TRBD1 or TRBD2 (6 bases each). Trimming removed 8 bases at V and 3 bases at J, with 16 bases between. The CDR3 is 13 residues long. The germline gives CDR1 SQVTM, CDR2 ANQGSEA. CDR3: CSSKVGGEETQYF. The CDR3 nucleotides are TGCAGCTCTAAGGTCGGGGGCGAAGAGACCCAGTACTTC.

This clone occurred a few times. The DNA for the CDR3 is TGCAGCGTTGAAGAAACAGGCGATGGCTACACCTTC. Its translation: CSVEETGDGYTF. The rearrangement links TRBV29-1 to TRBJ1-2; perhaps TRBD1 as D (5 bases). CDR1 is SQVTM and CDR2 is ANQGSEA in the germline V gene. Trimming took 0 bases from V and 6 from J, leaving 8 bases between them. CDR3 length equals 12 residues.

This sequence joins TRBV5-1 and TRBJ2-3, with 7 bases matching TRBD1. CDR1 is SGHRS, CDR2 YFSETQ, per germline. Trimming cost V 8 bases and J 4 bases; bases outside gene matches: 13. This CDR3 region has 15 residues. DNA of the CDR3: TGCGCCAGTCGACAGGGAGTCGGACCCCCAGATACGCAGTATTTT. This gives the protein CASRQGVGPPDTQYF.

This sequence joins TRBV9 and TRBJ1-1; 10 bases fit TRBD1. V trimming: 6 bases; J trimming: 8 bases; junction bases outside the gene matches: 7. The CDR3 runs 13 residues. CDR1 is SGDLS and CDR2 is YYNGEE in the germline V gene. CDR3 protein: CASTGTGELEAFF. The DNA of the CDR3 is TGTGCCAGCACCGGGACAGGGGAGCTCGAAGCTTTCTTT. Variable domain in full (rest from reference TRBV9 and TRBJ1-1): DSGVTQTPKHLITATGQRVTLRCSPRSGDLSVYWYQQSLDQGLQFLIQYYNGEERAKGNILERFSAQQFPDLHSELNLSSLELGDSALYFCASTGTGELEAFFGQGTRLTVV.

This clone has only a few counts. The genes are TRBV29-1 and TRBJ2-7; 7 bases are a match to TRBD1. The CDR3 runs to 12 residues. The germline V gene has CDR1 SQVTM and CDR2 ANQGSEA. Unmatched junction bases numbered 4, after V lost 7 bases and J lost 1 base. The CDR3 DNA reads TGCAGCGCTCAGGGGGAGTCCTACGAGCAGTACTTC. Amino acid sequence: CSAQGESYEQYF.

V is TRBV2 and J is TRBJ2-5; 14 positions agree with TRBD2. Germline CDR1 is SNHLY and CDR2 is FYNNEI. This CDR3 is built from 18 residues. V was pared by 1 base and J by 4 bases, with 8 bases of the junction left unmatched. The CDR3 protein is CASSEVRLAGGLGETQYF. As DNA, the CDR3 is TGTGCCAGCAGTGAAGTACGACTAGCGGGGGGGTTGGGAGAGACCCAGTACTTC.

This clone turned up a few times. The chain links TRBV29-1 to TRBJ2-3, with 9 bases aligning to TRBD2. This CDR3 is built from 13 residues. V trimming: 4 bases; J trimming: 4 bases; junction bases outside the gene matches: 3. The V gene's germline CDR1 is SQVTM and CDR2 ANQGSEA. The CDR3 nucleotides read TGCAGCGTTGTCCCTAGCGGGGCAGATACGCAGTATTTT. Translation gives CSVVPSGADTQYF.

The rearrangement uses TRBV5-1 and TRBJ2-7, with D perhaps TRBD1 (6 bases). CDR3 length: 13 residues. From germline, CDR1 is SGHRS and CDR2 YFSETQ. V was clipped by 7 bases and J by 6 bases, with 17 bases between them. The CDR3 bases are TGCGCCAGCGGGGAAACAGGGTTCGGCGAGCAGTACTTC. Translated, it gives CASGETGFGEQYF.

This clone came up a few times. At one end the junction does not follow the germline gene, possibly because of a read error. V is TRBV5-6 and J is TRBJ1-1; D ambiguous. Germline V lookup: CDR1 SGHDT, CDR2 YYEEEE. CDR3 length: 12 amino acids. CDR3 DNA sequence: TGTGCCAGCACCTTGGGAAGGACTGAAGCTTTCTTT. It yields the protein CASTLGRTEAFF.

V is TRBV4-2 and J is TRBJ2-4; the D is unclear. This CDR3 spans 15 amino acids. The V and J ends lost 0 bases and 7 bases respectively, with 13 bases between them. Germline CDR1 reads LGHNA; CDR2 reads YNFKEQ. The CDR3 nucleotides are TGTGCCAGCAGCCAAGATGGGCAGAGAGATAACATTCAGTACTTC. It translates to CASSQDGQRDNIQYF.

On this clone itself: Distinct nucleotide sequences in the sample also encode this CDR3. The genes are TRBV10-3 and TRBJ1-5; D uncertain. The CDR3 loop spans 15 amino acids. V was shortened by 3 bases and J by 6 bases, with 15 bases between the two germline ends. Germline V gene lookup returns CDR1 ENHRY and CDR2 SYGVKD. CDR3 nucleotide sequence: TGTGCCATCAGTGAATACGGTCTTGGGAGTCAGCCCCAGCATTTT. Protein: CAISEYGLGSQPQHF.

The rearrangement joins TRBV30 to TRBJ1-2; D not certain. This CDR3 comprises 8 residues. V shed 7 bases and J shed 6 bases, with 3 bases lying between them. The germline V gene encodes CDR1 GTSNPN and CDR2 SVGIG (reference sequence). The CDR3 DNA reads TGTGCCTACGATGGCTACACCTTC. Amino acids: CAYDGYTF.

The chain has TRBV20-1 and TRBJ1-6; tentatively, D is TRBD1 (5 bases). Germline values: CDR1 DFQATT, CDR2 SNEGSKA (reference sequence). The CDR3 extends over 11 amino acids. CDR3 DNA sequence: TGCACCCCCGAGCAGGGCAGGACCCTCCACTTT. It yields the protein CTPEQGRTLHF.

The gene calls are TRBV30 and TRBJ2-6; 8 bases are a match to TRBD2. CDR1 GTSNPN and CDR2 SVGIG come from the germline V gene (reference sequence). This CDR3 contains 19 residues. Trimming cost V 3 bases and J 0 bases; bases outside gene matches: 13. The CDR3 spells CAWSPKRSGGVSGANVLTF. DNA of the CDR3: TGTGCCTGGAGCCCGAAACGATCCGGGGGGGTCTCTGGGGCCAACGTCCTGACTTTC.

The CDR3 region is CASSQEVGSYEQYF. The DNA for the CDR3 is TGCGCCAGCAGCCAAGAGGTGGGGAGCTACGAGCAGTACTTC. The chain uses TRBV4-1 and TRBJ2-7; D perhaps matches TRBD2 (5 bases). The CDR3 sequence is 14 residues long. Germline V gene sequence: CDR1 MGHRA, CDR2 YSYEKL. V was trimmed by 0 bases and J by 3 bases, leaving 9 bases between them.

V and J are TRBV29-1 and TRBJ2-1; D is unresolved. Germline CDR1 reads SQVTM; CDR2 reads ANQGSEA. Trimming pared 4 bases from V and 5 bases from J, leaving 18 bases between. The CDR3 is made up of 15 amino acids. The CDR3 spells CSVVRRVAPNNEQFF. The CDR3 DNA reads as TGCAGCGTTGTTCGGCGCGTCGCACCTAACAATGAGCAGTTCTTC.

This chain connects TRBV7-2 to TRBJ2-5, with 10 bases matching TRBD1. CDR3 length equals 16 residues. CDR1 and CDR2 (germline): SGHTA, FQGNSA. Trimming at V came to 5 bases and at J to 5 bases, leaving 11 bases not matched to a gene. Here the CDR3 reads CASSTGTGVVLETQYF. The CDR3 DNA follows: TGTGCCAGCAGCACTGGGACAGGGGTTGTGTTGGAGACCCAGTACTTC.